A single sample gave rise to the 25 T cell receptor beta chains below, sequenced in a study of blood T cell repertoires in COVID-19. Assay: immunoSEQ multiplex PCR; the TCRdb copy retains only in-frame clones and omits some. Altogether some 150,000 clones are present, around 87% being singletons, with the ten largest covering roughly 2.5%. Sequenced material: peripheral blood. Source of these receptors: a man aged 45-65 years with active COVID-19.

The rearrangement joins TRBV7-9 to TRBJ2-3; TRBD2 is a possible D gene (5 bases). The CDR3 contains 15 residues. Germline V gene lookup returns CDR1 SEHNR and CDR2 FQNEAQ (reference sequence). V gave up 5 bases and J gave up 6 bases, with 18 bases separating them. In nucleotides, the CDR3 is TGTGCCAGCAGCCTGGACGGACTGCATTATGATACGCAGTATTTT. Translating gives CASSLDGLHYDTQYF.

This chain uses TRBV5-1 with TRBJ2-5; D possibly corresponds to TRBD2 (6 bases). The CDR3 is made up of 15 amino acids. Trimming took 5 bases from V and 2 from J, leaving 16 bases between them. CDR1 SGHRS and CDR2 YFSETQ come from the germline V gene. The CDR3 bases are TGCGCCAGCAGACAAGGGGAGGCCGGGCAAGAGACCCAGTACTTC. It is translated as CASRQGEAGQETQYF.

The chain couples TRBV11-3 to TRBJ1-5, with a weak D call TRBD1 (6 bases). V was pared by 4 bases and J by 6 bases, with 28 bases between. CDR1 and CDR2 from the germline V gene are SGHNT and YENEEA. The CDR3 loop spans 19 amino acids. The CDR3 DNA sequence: TGTGCCAGCAGCTCCTATGACAGGTATCCGTTTCGGGTCGGTCAGCCCCAGCATTTT. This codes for CASSSYDRYPFRVGQPQHF.

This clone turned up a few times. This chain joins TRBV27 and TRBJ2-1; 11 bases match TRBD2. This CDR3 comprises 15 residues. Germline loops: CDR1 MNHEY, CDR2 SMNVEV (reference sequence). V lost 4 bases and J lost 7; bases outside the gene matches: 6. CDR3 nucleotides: TGTGCCAGCAGTTCCTTAGCGGGGGGGGGTAATGAGCAGTTCTTC. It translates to CASSSLAGGGNEQFF.

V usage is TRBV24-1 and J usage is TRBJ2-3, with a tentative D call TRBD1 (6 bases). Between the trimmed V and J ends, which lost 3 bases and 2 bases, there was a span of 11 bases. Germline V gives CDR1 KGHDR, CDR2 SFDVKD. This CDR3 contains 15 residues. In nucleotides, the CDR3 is TGTGCCACCAGTGATCCGACAGGTTACACAGATACGCAGTATTTT. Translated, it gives CATSDPTGYTDTQYF.

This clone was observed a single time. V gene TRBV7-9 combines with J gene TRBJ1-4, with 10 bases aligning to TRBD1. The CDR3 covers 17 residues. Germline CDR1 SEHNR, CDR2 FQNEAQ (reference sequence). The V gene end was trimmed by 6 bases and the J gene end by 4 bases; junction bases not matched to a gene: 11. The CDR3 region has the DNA TGTGCCAGCAGTCTTATCGGGACAGGGGAGATTAATGAAAAACTGTTTTTT. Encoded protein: CASSLIGTGEINEKLFF.

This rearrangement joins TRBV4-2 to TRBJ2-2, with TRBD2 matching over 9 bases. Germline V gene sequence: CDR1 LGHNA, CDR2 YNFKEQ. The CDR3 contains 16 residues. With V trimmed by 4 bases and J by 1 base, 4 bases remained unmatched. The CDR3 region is CASSPLAGVNTGELFF. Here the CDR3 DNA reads TGTGCCAGCAGCCCTTTAGCGGGGGTGAACACCGGGGAGCTGTTTTTT.

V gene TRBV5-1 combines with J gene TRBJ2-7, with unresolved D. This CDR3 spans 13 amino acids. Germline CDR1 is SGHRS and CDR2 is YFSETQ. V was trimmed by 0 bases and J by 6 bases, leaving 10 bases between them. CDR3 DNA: TGCGCCAGCAGCTTGGGAGGTCGCGGCGAGCAGTACTTC. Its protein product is CASSLGGRGEQYF.

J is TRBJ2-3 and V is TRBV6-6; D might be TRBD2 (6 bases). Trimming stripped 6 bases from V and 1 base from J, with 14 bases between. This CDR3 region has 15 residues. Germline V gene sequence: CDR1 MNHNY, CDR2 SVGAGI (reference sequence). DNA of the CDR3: TGTGCCAGCAGAATCAGACTAGACCGCACAGATACGCAGTATTTT. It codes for CASRIRLDRTDTQYF.

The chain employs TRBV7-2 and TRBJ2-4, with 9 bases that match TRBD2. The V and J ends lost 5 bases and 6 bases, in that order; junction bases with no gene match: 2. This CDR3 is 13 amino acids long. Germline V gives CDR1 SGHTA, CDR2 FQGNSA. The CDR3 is CASSQAGGNIQYF. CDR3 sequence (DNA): TGTGCCAGCAGCCAAGCGGGGGGAAACATTCAGTACTTC.

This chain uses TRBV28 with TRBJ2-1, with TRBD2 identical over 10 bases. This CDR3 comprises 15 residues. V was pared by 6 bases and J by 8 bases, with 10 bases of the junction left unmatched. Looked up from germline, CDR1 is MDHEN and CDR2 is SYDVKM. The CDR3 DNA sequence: TGTGCCAGCAGCCCCCCTCAGCGGGGGGGCGATGAGCAGTTCTTC. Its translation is CASSPPQRGGDEQFF.

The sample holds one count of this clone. DNA for the CDR3: TGCGCCAGCAGCTTGGGGGACTGGGGGAATTCACCCCTCCACTTT. Encoded protein: CASSLGDWGNSPLHF. This chain joins TRBV5-1 and TRBJ1-6, with TRBD1 as a possible D gene (5 bases). Germline lookup yields CDR1 SGHRS and CDR2 YFSETQ. Trimming stripped 0 bases from V and 7 bases from J, with 11 bases between. CDR3 size: 15 residues.

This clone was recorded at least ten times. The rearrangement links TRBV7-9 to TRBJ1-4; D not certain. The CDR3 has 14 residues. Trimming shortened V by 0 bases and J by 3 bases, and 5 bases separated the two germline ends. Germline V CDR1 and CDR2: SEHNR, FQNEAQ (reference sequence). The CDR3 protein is CASSLAGSNEKLFF. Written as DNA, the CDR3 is TGTGCCAGCAGCTTAGCCGGGTCTAATGAAAAACTGTTTTTT. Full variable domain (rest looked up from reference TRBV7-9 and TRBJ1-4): DTGVSQNPRHKITKRGQNVTFRCDPISEHNRLYWYRQTLGQGPEFLTYFQNEAQLEKSRLLSDRFSAERPKGSFSTLEIQRTEQGDSAMYLCASSLAGSNEKLFFGSGTQLSVL.

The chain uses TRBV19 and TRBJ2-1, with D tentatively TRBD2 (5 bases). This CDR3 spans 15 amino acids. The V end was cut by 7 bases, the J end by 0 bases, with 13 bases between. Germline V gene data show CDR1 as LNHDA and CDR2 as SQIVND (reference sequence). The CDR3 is CASTTGFSSYNEQFF. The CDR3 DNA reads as TGTGCCAGTACCACGGGGTTTAGCTCCTACAATGAGCAGTTCTTC.

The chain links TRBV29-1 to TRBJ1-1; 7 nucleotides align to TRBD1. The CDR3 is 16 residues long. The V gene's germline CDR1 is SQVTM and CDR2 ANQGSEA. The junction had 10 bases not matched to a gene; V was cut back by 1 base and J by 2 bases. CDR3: CSVEGAYRQGNTEAFF. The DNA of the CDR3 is TGCAGCGTTGAAGGAGCGTACCGACAGGGTAACACTGAAGCTTTCTTT.

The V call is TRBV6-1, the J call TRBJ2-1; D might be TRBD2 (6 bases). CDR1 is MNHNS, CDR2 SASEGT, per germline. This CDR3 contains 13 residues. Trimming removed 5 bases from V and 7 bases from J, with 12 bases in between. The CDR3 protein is CASSPHGGNEQFF. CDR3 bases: TGTGCCAGCAGTCCACATGGGGGGAATGAGCAGTTCTTC.

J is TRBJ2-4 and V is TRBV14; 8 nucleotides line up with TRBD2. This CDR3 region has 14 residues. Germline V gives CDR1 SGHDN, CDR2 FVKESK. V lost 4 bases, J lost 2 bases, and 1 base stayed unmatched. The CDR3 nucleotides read TGTGCCAGCAGCCTAGCGGGGCCCAAAAACATTCAGTACTTC. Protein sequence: CASSLAGPKNIQYF.

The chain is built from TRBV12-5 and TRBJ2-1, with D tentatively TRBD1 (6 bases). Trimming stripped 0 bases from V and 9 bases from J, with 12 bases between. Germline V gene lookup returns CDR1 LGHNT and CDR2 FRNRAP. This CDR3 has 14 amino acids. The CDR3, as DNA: TGTGCTAGTGGTTTGGTAGGGGGATTAGGTGAGCAGTTCTTC. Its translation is CASGLVGGLGEQFF. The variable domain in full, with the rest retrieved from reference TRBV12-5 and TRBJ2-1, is DARVTQTPRHKVTEMGQEVTMRCQPILGHNTVFWYRQTMMQGLELLAYFRNRAPLDDSGMPKDRFSAEMPDATLATLKIQPSEPRDSAVYFCASGLVGGLGEQFFGPGTRLTVL.

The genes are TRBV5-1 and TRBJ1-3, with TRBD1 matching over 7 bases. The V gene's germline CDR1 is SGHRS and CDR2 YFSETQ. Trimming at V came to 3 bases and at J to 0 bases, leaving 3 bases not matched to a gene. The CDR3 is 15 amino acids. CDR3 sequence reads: CASSSTGISGNTIYF. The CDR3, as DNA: TGCGCCAGCAGCTCGACAGGGATCTCTGGAAACACCATATATTTT.

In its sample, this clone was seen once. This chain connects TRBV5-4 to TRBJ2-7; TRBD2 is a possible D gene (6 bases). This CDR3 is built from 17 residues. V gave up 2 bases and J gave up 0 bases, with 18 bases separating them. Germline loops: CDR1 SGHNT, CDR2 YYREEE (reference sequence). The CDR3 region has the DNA TGTGCCAGCAGCTTAAAGTCGTGGGGGGTACGCTCCTACGAGCAGTACTTC. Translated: CASSLKSWGVRSYEQYF.

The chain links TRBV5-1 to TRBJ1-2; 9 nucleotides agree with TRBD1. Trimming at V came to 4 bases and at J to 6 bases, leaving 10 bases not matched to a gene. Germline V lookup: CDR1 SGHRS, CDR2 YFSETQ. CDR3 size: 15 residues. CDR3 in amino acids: CASSTGQGRMDGYTF. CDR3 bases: TGCGCCAGCAGCACGGGACAGGGAAGAATGGATGGCTACACCTTC.

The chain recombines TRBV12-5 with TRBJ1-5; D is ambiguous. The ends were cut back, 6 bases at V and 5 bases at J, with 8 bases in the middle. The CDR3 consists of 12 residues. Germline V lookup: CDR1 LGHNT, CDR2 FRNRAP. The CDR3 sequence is CASGALYQPQHF. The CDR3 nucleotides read TGTGCTAGTGGGGCCTTATATCAGCCCCAGCATTTT.

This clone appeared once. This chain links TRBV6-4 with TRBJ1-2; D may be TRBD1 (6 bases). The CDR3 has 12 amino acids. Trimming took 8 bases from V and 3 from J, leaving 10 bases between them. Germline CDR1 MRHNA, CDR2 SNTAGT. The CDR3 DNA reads TGTGCCAGCGGGGGGGGCTACTATGGCTACACCTTC. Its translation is CASGGGYYGYTF.

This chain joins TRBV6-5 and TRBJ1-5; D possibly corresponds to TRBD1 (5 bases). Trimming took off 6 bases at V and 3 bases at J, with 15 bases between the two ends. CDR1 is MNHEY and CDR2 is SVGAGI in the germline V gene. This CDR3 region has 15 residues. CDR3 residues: CASSREGRDNQPQHF. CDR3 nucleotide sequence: TGTGCCAGCAGCCGGGAGGGACGAGACAATCAGCCCCAGCATTTT.

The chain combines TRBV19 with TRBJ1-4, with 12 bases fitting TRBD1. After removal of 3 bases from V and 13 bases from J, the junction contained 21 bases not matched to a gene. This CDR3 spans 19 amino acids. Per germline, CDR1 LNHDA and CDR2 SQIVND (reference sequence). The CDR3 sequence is CASSIRLRLGTGGAGGLFF. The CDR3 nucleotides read TGTGCCAGTAGTATTCGTCTCAGGTTGGGGACAGGGGGCGCGGGAGGACTGTTTTTT.